This T cell receptor (beta chain) was sequenced for a study of blood T cell repertoires in COVID-19. Overall study context: COVID-19 samples collected from the United States, Italy and Spain covered acute and convalescent phases. T cells, B-cell-depleted T cells, or PBMCs provided the cDNA or gDNA that served as material.

Original processing notes: Reference gene primer amplification gave nucleated cell count estimates. Clones were read by immunoSEQ multiplex PCR, and TCRdb kept only the in-frame ones, dropping some. D and trimming come from the DNA, and the V and J calls and clone size come from that table. The table lists 88,000 or so clones, around 79% of them singletons. From germline, CDR1 is DFQATT and CDR2 SNEGSKA (reference sequence). V gave up 3 bases and J gave up 0 bases; unmatched junction bases: 7. CDR3 length: 16 amino acids. Sequenced material: peripheral blood. The sequence was obtained from a human donor in a cohort sampled during active COVID-19. This chain links TRBV20-1 with TRBJ2-1, with TRBD2 matching 8 bases. CDR3: CSASGTLAASYNEQFF. For the CDR3, the DNA is TGCAGTGCTAGTGGTACACTAGCGGCCTCCTACAATGAGCAGTTCTTC.